The rows below give T cell receptor beta chains drawn from one sample of a study of molecular identifiers for immune sequencing clone quantification. TCRdb processed the PCR reads anew with MiXCR; each CDR3 protein has one entry. The sample contains about half a million distinct CDR3 sequences, around 21% of which appear only once. The specimen was naive CD8+ T cells from blood, with Jurkat cell RNA spiked in. These receptors all stem from a human donor in good health. Some libraries in this study had Jurkat cell RNA spiked in. CDR3s include the opening cysteine and the closing phenylalanine or tryptophan. Each record gives: clone size, J gene, V gene, CDR3 protein. Expanded clones are given a class, and other clones once, few, many or no size at all.

size: -
J: TRBJ2-2
V: TRBV4-3
CDR3: CASSQEVAGVGTGELFF

size: few
J: TRBJ2-5
V: TRBV4-1
CDR3: CASSQVQGQETQYF

size: -
J: TRBJ1-3
V: TRBV11-2
CDR3: CASSWGACSGNTIYF

size: -
J: TRBJ2-1
V: TRBV3-1
CDR3: CASSSRLTGVSGNEQFF

size: -
J: TRBJ1-3
V: TRBV4-3
CDR3: CASSQDSAGDTIYF

size: few
J: TRBJ2-7
V: TRBV4-1
CDR3: CASSQGGPSSYEQYF

size: few
J: TRBJ2-7
V: TRBV7-9
CDR3: CASSDTGGGYEQYF

size: many
J: TRBJ1-1
V: TRBV6-5
CDR3: CAVQGSWNTEAFF

size: -
J: TRBJ2-1
V: TRBV20-1
CDR3: CSARRLAGEDNEQFF

size: -
J: TRBJ1-3
V: TRBV4-1
CDR3: CASSQGRQGASSGNTIYF

size: many
J: TRBJ2-3
V: TRBV20-1
CDR3: CSASRLAESTDTQYF

size: -
J: TRBJ1-5
V: TRBV4-3
CDR3: CASSQDLADPRLAQHF

size: -
J: TRBJ1-5
V: TRBV24-1
CDR3: CATSERNQPQHF

size: -
J: TRBJ2-1
V: TRBV7-9
CDR3: CASSPRSGNMDFYNEQFF

size: many
J: TRBJ1-4
V: TRBV19
CDR3: CASSAPRGLEDEKLFF

size: few
J: TRBJ2-5
V: TRBV6-2/TRBV6-3
CDR3: CASSRELTATPVETQYF

size: few
J: TRBJ2-7
V: TRBV3-1
CDR3: CASSQGEGHYEQYF

size: -
J: TRBJ2-7
V: TRBV14
CDR3: CASSQITKSYEQYF

size: -
J: TRBJ1-4
V: TRBV3-1
CDR3: CASSQESWEVNEKLFF

size: -
J: TRBJ1-5
V: TRBV19
CDR3: CASSMGREGIGNQSQHF

size: -
J: TRBJ1-2
V: TRBV20-1
CDR3: CSARDPGLVYGYTF

size: -
J: TRBJ1-6
V: TRBV27
CDR3: CASSLSRANSPLHF

size: few
J: TRBJ2-3
V: TRBV7-6
CDR3: CASSLASRNAGASTDTQYF

size: -
J: TRBJ1-1
V: TRBV5-5
CDR3: CASSWTDKMNTEAFF

size: many
J: TRBJ1-1
V: TRBV5-6
CDR3: CASSSEQENTEAFF

size: many
J: TRBJ2-3
V: TRBV12-3/TRBV12-4
CDR3: CASSSPGQGKDTQYF

size: many
J: TRBJ2-7
V: TRBV29-1
CDR3: CSVVPDRTYEQYF

size: many
J: TRBJ1-1
V: TRBV5-1
CDR3: CASSLGGTGDEAFF

size: -
J: TRBJ2-2
V: TRBV13
CDR3: CASSLGCNPGLAGPGELFF

size: many
J: TRBJ2-5
V: TRBV7-9
CDR3: CASSSYKETQYF

size: few
J: TRBJ2-6
V: TRBV5-1
CDR3: CASSEDTPGVYGANVLTF

size: few
J: TRBJ2-2
V: TRBV5-1
CDR3: CASSLRAGAAGELFF